The 3 T cell receptor beta chains presented below share a single source sample, sequenced in a study of identical twins. TCRdb redid the calling of the 5' RACE reads with MiXCR, one entry per CDR3 protein. Among 1,800,000 or so distinct CDR3 sequences listed, less than 35% were seen once. The sequencing input was cord blood. The receptors originated from a newborn girl in good health.

This clonotype appeared a few times. The chain carries TRBV13 and TRBJ1-2, with D perhaps matching TRBD1 (5 bases). The CDR3 has 15 amino acids. V shed 1 base and J shed 8 bases, with 17 bases lying between them. The germline CDR1 and CDR2 sequences are PRHDT and FYEKMQ (reference sequence). This CDR3 is CASSLVGTPGVGYTF. CDR3 nucleotide sequence: TGTGCCAGCAGCTTAGTAGGGACTCCGGGGGTCGGCTACACCTTC. Supplemented by reference TRBV13 and TRBJ1-2, the full variable domain reads AAGVIQSPRHLIKEKRETATLKCYPIPRHDTVYWYQQGPGQDPQFLISFYEKMQSDKGSIPDRFSAQQFSDYHSELNMSSLELGDSALYFCASSLVGTPGVGYTFGSGTRLTVV.

This clonotype came up many times. The chain recombines TRBV12-3 or TRBV12-4 with TRBJ1-1; possible D gene TRBD1, 6 bases. The V and J ends lost 5 bases and 1 base respectively, with 14 bases between them. This CDR3 is built from 15 residues. The CDR3 is CASSATRGRNTEAFF. In nucleotides, the CDR3 is TGTGCCAGCAGTGCCACGAGGGGGAGGAACACTGAAGCTTTCTTT.

This clonotype has just a few counts. V gene TRBV18 combines with J gene TRBJ2-3; D gene ambiguous. V dropped 4 bases and J dropped 4 bases, with 9 bases sitting between them. The germline V gene has CDR1 KGHSH and CDR2 LQKENI. The CDR3 consists of 13 residues. CDR3 in amino acids: CASSLTKADTQYF. The DNA for the CDR3 is TGTGCCAGCTCACTAACGAAGGCAGATACGCAGTATTTT.